The rows below give T cell receptor beta chains drawn from one sample of a study of cytomegalovirus exposure and HLA in healthy donors. This table comes from immunoSEQ multiplex PCR, and its TCRdb copy is limited to in-frame clones, with some not included. The repertoire includes approximately 150,000 clones, roughly two thirds of them detected once, and 2.5% to 3.5% sits in the top ten. Source material: PBMCs. All receptors derive from a woman aged 35 to 49 in good health and CMV-seropositive. Each CDR3 is given with its conserved first and last residue. Fields, in order: clone size, V gene, J gene, D gene, CDR3 protein, CDR3 DNA. D genes are given only for firm matches. Clone size appears in some rows only: once, few, many, or a class for an expanded clone.

NA	TRBV18	TRBJ1-4	TRBD1	CASSPGTGTNEKLFF	TGTGCCAGCTCACCCGGGACAGGTACTAATGAAAAACTGTTTTTT
NA	TRBV9	TRBJ2-5	TRBD2	CASTASGGNQETQYF	TGTGCCAGCACGGCTAGCGGGGGCAACCAAGAGACCCAGTACTTC
NA	TRBV5-6	TRBJ2-1	TRBD2	CASSLAGAYNEQFF	TGTGCCAGCAGCTTAGCGGGAGCCTACAATGAGCAGTTCTTC
few	TRBV6-4	TRBJ1-4	TRBD1	CASRQGASSEKLFF	TGTGCCAGCAGACAGGGGGCTTCAAGTGAAAAACTGTTTTTT
NA	TRBV7-2	TRBJ1-2	NA	CASSFAGGGDINYGYTF	TGTGCCAGCAGCTTCGCGGGGGGGGGAGATATCAACTATGGCTACACCTTC
NA	TRBV19	TRBJ2-2	NA	CASSIAGTGELFF	TGTGCCAGTAGTATAGCGGGAACCGGGGAGCTGTTTTTT
few	TRBV5-5	TRBJ1-2	NA	CASSPDSARMNGYTF	TGTGCCAGCAGCCCCGACAGCGCAAGGATGAATGGCTACACCTTC
NA	TRBV2	TRBJ1-1	NA	CASVQGEAFF	TGTGCCAGCGTTCAGGGTGAAGCTTTCTTT
NA	TRBV11-3	TRBJ2-1	NA	CASSSRGSYNEQFF	TGTGCCAGCAGCTCCAGGGGCTCCTACAATGAGCAGTTCTTC
NA	TRBV10-3	TRBJ2-3	TRBD2	CASTGGPDPQYF	TGTGCCTCGACGGGAGGGCCGGATCCGCAGTATTTT
few	TRBV7-7	TRBJ2-7	NA	CASSLARTGLSEQYF	TGTGCTAGCAGCTTAGCGAGAACAGGGTTAAGCGAGCAGTACTTC
few	TRBV7-3	TRBJ1-6	NA	CASSRSGGESPLHF	TGTGCCAGCAGCCGTTCCGGGGGAGAGTCACCCCTCCACTTT
NA	TRBV18	TRBJ2-5	NA	CASSPRVAAQGGETQYF	TGTGCCAGCTCACCAAGAGTAGCGGCGCAGGGCGGAGAGACCCAGTACTTC
few	TRBV7-3	TRBJ2-6	TRBD2	CASSLGGSGANVLTF	TGTGCCAGCAGCCTGGGAGGGTCTGGGGCCAACGTCCTGACTTTC
NA	TRBV19	TRBJ1-3	NA	CAEVPGNTIYF	TGTGCCGAGGTGCCTGGAAACACCATATATTTT
once	TRBV29-1	TRBJ2-6	NA	CSAEEVEGAGANVLTF	TGCAGCGCGGAAGAGGTGGAGGGAGCTGGGGCCAACGTCCTGACTTTC
NA	TRBV5-4	TRBJ2-7	TRBD2	CASSQGLAGGSSGREQYF	TGTGCCAGCAGCCAAGGACTAGCGGGGGGGTCCTCGGGGAGGGAGCAGTACTTC
NA	TRBV9	TRBJ1-1	TRBD1	CASSGGTGLNTEAFF	TGTGCCAGCAGCGGAGGGACAGGGCTGAACACTGAAGCTTTCTTT
NA	TRBV7-6	TRBJ2-1	TRBD2	CASSMSGSSYNEQFF	TGTGCCAGCAGCATGAGCGGGAGCTCCTACAATGAGCAGTTCTTC
NA	TRBV5-4	TRBJ2-6	NA	CASSLQGPGANVLTF	TGTGCCAGCAGCTTACAGGGACCTGGGGCCAACGTCCTGACTTTC
NA	TRBV7-8	TRBJ2-1	NA	CASSLELRNEQFF	TGTGCCAGCAGCTTAGAGTTGCGTAATGAGCAGTTCTTC
NA	TRBV27	TRBJ2-7	NA	CASSLMGSSYEQYF	TGTGCCAGCAGTTTGATGGGCAGCTCCTACGAGCAGTACTTC
NA	TRBV19	TRBJ2-3	TRBD1	CASSAQGTDTQYF	TGTGCCAGTAGCGCACAGGGGACAGATACGCAGTATTTT
NA	TRBV7-2	TRBJ2-7	NA	CASSLGFGGYEQYF	TGTGCCAGCAGCTTAGGCTTCGGGGGCTACGAGCAGTACTTC
NA	TRBV9	TRBJ1-1	NA	CASSVGWGANTEAFF	TGTGCCAGCAGCGTAGGGTGGGGCGCGAACACTGAAGCTTTCTTT
NA	TRBV4-3	TRBJ2-3	TRBD2	CASSRTSGSITDTQYF	TGCGCCAGCAGCAGAACTAGCGGGAGTATCACAGATACGCAGTATTTT
NA	TRBV7-9	TRBJ1-5	NA	CASSLVRGGHGANQPQNF	TGTGCCAGCAGCTTAGTACGGGGGGGACATGGGGCTAATCAGCCCCAGAATTTT
NA	TRBV7-2	TRBJ2-3	NA	CASSFGLATTDTQYF	TGTGCCAGCAGCTTCGGGCTAGCGACCACAGATACGCAGTATTTT
few	TRBV5-6	TRBJ1-1	NA	CASSPDGLDTEAFF	TGTGCCAGCAGCCCCGATGGGCTCGACACTGAAGCTTTCTTT
NA	TRBV28	TRBJ1-5	TRBD1	CASSLWGTDSNQPQHF	TGTGCCAGCAGTTTATGGGGGACAGATAGCAATCAGCCCCAGCATTTT
NA	TRBV6-1	TRBJ1-3	NA	CASSEAANSGNTIYF	TGTGCCAGCAGTGAAGCAGCTAACTCTGGAAACACCATATATTTT
NA	TRBV28	TRBJ1-1	NA	CASSIWTEAFF	TGTGCCAGCAGTATATGGACAGAAGCTTTCTTT
NA	TRBV7-2	TRBJ2-7	TRBD2	CASTNPSGSYEQYF	TGTGCCAGCACCAACCCCAGCGGGAGCTACGAGCAGTACTTC
NA	TRBV28	TRBJ2-1	TRBD1	CASSLSGTGVKDEQFF	TGTGCCAGCAGTTTATCCGGGACAGGGGTGAAGGATGAGCAGTTCTTC
NA	TRBV7-6	TRBJ1-6	NA	CASSLGQTYNSPLHF	TGTGCCAGCAGCCTCGGACAGACCTATAATTCACCCCTCCACTTT
NA	TRBV11-2	TRBJ2-1	NA	CASNRGGGEQFF	TGTGCCAGCAACAGGGGGGGCGGGGAGCAGTTCTTC
NA	TRBV28	TRBJ2-7	TRBD1	CASILTGVNGEQYF	TGTGCCAGCATCTTAACAGGGGTAAACGGCGAGCAGTACTTC
few	TRBV7-2	TRBJ2-1	NA	CASSQFLRTENNEQFF	TGTGCCAGCAGTCAATTTCTCCGGACAGAGAACAATGAGCAGTTCTTC
once	TRBV2	TRBJ2-3	NA	CASRAGGSTDTQYF	TGTGCCAGCAGGGCCGGGGGAAGCACAGATACGCAGTATTTT
NA	TRBV18	TRBJ1-2	NA	CASSPGQGLGYPF	TGTGCCAGCTCACCAGGGCAGGGGCTCGGCTACCCCTTC
NA	TRBV7-3	TRBJ2-3	TRBD1	CASSLTPRTGPDTQYF	TGTGCCAGCAGCTTAACGCCTCGGACAGGCCCAGATACGCAGTATTTT
once	TRBV7-2	TRBJ1-1	TRBD1	CASSVDRGANTEAFF	TGTGCCAGCAGCGTCGACAGGGGAGCCAACACTGAAGCTTTCTTT
NA	TRBV4-1	TRBJ2-7	NA	CASSQALGLTYEQYF	TGCGCCAGCAGCCAAGCCCTGGGACTCACCTACGAGCAGTACTTC
NA	TRBV4-1	TRBJ1-4	TRBD1	CASSTGGYEKLFF	TGCGCCAGCAGCACAGGGGGCTATGAAAAACTGTTTTTT
few	TRBV6-5	TRBJ1-4	NA	CASSDAGQNEKLFF	TGTGCCAGCAGTGACGCAGGGCAGAATGAAAAACTGTTTTTT
NA	TRBV5-1	TRBJ2-5	TRBD2	CASSLNSPGGRKETQYF	TGCGCCAGCAGCTTGAACTCTCCGGGGGGGAGGAAAGAGACCCAGTACTTC
NA	TRBV6-5	TRBJ1-2	NA	CASSYRQGYGYPF	TGTGCCAGCAGTTACAGGCAGGGGTATGGCTACCCCTTC
NA	TRBV6-6	TRBJ1-1	TRBD1	CASSHGQGVPEAFF	TGTGCCAGCAGTCACGGACAGGGGGTCCCTGAAGCTTTCTTT
NA	TRBV6-5	TRBJ1-2	NA	CASSYSPDGYGYTF	TGTGCCAGCAGTTACTCTCCCGACGGGTATGGCTACACCTTC
NA	TRBV10-3	TRBJ1-1	TRBD1	CAISRQGRDTEAFF	TGTGCCATCAGTAGACAGGGAAGGGACACTGAAGCTTTCTTT
NA	TRBV28	TRBJ1-5	NA	CASSLGQGDQPQHF	TGTGCCAGCAGTTTAGGGCAGGGCGATCAGCCCCAGCATTTT
NA	TRBV4-1	TRBJ2-1	TRBD2	CASSHGTSGMNEQFF	TGCGCCAGCAGCCACGGGACTAGCGGTATGAATGAGCAGTTCTTC
NA	TRBV18	TRBJ1-2	TRBD1	CASSPAGTGIGYPF	TGTGCCAGCTCACCTGCCGGGACAGGGATCGGCTACCCCTTC
few	TRBV4-1	TRBJ1-2	NA	CASSQVAQLSRGYTF	TGCGCCAGCAGCCAAGTCGCACAGCTGTCTCGCGGCTACACCTTC
NA	TRBV18	TRBJ1-3	TRBD1	CASSPGQISFSGNTIYF	TGTGCCAGCTCACCGGGACAGATTTCTTTCTCTGGAAACACCATATATTTT